The 14 T cell receptor beta chains below all came from one sample that was sequenced in a study of response to subunit inactivated influenza vaccine. TCRdb re-analysed the RT-PCR reads in MiXCR, keeping a single row per CDR3 protein. The sample has roughly 540,000 distinct CDR3 sequences, around 21% seen once. The sample was also linked to a second study, of T cells expressing NK-cell markers. This second study notes: With UMIs, 5'RACE template switching was used to make TCR beta cDNA.

The material was CD4+ T cells sorted from PBMCs, obtained 11 to 12 days after vaccination. The receptors shown here come from a man over 45 who received an inactivated influenza vaccine.

The chain has TRBV4-3 and TRBJ2-2; 7 bases are shared with TRBD1. V lost 4 bases to trimming and J lost 4 bases; unmatched junction nucleotides: 9. CDR3 length equals 16 residues. The V gene's germline CDR1 is LGHNA and CDR2 YSLEER. The CDR3 DNA sequence: TGCGCCAGCAGCCGGAGACAGGGACATAGCACCGGGGAGCTGTTTTTT. It codes for CASSRRQGHSTGELFF.

V usage is TRBV5-5 and J usage is TRBJ2-7, with 10 bases identical to TRBD2. Germline loops: CDR1 SGHKS, CDR2 YYEKEE (reference sequence). The CDR3 runs 15 residues. Trimming at V came to 3 bases and at J to 6 bases, leaving 9 bases not matched to a gene. CDR3 in DNA: TGTGCCAGCAGCTACACTAGCGGGATCTTTGCCGAGCAGTACTTC. Protein sequence: CASSYTSGIFAEQYF.

V and J are TRBV12-3 or TRBV12-4 and TRBJ2-3; the match to TRBD1 covers 12 bases. V trimming: 4 bases; J trimming: 6 bases; junction bases outside the gene matches: 5. The CDR3 runs to 15 residues. The CDR3 loop is CASSSGQGATDTQYF. In nucleotides, the CDR3 is TGTGCCAGCAGTTCGGGACAGGGGGCAACGGATACGCAGTATTTT.

The chain joins TRBV7-2 to TRBJ2-1; either TRBD1 or TRBD2 may supply D (7 bases each). The length of the CDR3 is 16 residues. V was clipped by 5 bases and J by 6 bases, with 20 bases between them. Germline loops: CDR1 SGHTA, CDR2 FQGNSA. This chain's CDR3 is CASSPARQGGVNEQFF. For the CDR3, the DNA is TGTGCCAGCAGCCCTGCCCGACAGGGAGGGGTCAATGAGCAGTTCTTC.

The V call is TRBV20-1, the J call TRBJ2-5; D is uncertain. The germline V and J ends were trimmed by 4 bases and 5 bases, with 5 bases remaining between them. Germline CDR1 reads DFQATT; CDR2 reads SNEGSKA (reference sequence). The CDR3 extends over 10 amino acids. The CDR3 DNA reads as TGCAGTGCTACGTGGGAGACCCAGTACTTC. It yields the protein CSATWETQYF.

This rearrangement joins TRBV21-1 to TRBJ2-5; TRBD2 is taken as the D call from the table, unchecked against the DNA. TRBV21-1 is an annotated pseudogene. The CDR3 spans 17 residues. The CDR3 coding sequence is TGTGCCAGCAGTTGGGTTAGGGTTGAGGACTCGGCAGAGACCCAGTACTTC. This sequence encodes CASSWVRVEDSAETQYF.

In its sample, this clonotype was seen a few times. This chain connects TRBV29-1 to TRBJ2-3, with D possibly being TRBD2 (6 bases). Germline V CDR1 and CDR2: SQVTM, ANQGSEA. The V gene lost 5 bases and the J gene lost 2 bases, with 14 bases spanning the gap. This CDR3 is built from 14 residues. The CDR3 protein is CSVLLAGNTDTQYF. DNA of the CDR3: TGCAGCGTTCTCCTGGCGGGAAACACAGATACGCAGTATTTT.

The chain uses TRBV7-2 and TRBJ1-1, with D possibly being TRBD1 (5 bases). The CDR3 covers 15 residues. V lost 1 base to trimming and J lost 4 bases, with 13 bases between them. Germline V gene data show CDR1 as SGHTA and CDR2 as FQGNSA. The CDR3 DNA follows: TGTGCCAGCAGCTTAGAACGGCACGGGGGCACTGAAGCTTTCTTT. Protein product: CASSLERHGGTEAFF.

V is TRBV4-3 and J is TRBJ2-7; 8 bases align to TRBD2. The CDR3 consists of 15 residues. Germline V gene lookup returns CDR1 LGHNA and CDR2 YSLEER. V gave up 3 bases and J gave up 4 bases; unmatched junction bases: 8. CDR3 in DNA: TGCGCCAGCAGCCAGACAGCGGGAGTATGGTACGAGCAGTACTTC. Protein sequence: CASSQTAGVWYEQYF.

This clonotype has a handful of counts. This chain uses TRBV20-1 with TRBJ2-1, with 12 bases identical to TRBD2. This CDR3 is built from 17 residues. The trim removed 2 bases at V and 0 bases at J, leaving 5 bases unmatched. CDR1 and CDR2 (germline): DFQATT, SNEGSKA (reference sequence). CDR3 sequence reads: CSARPLAGGYSYNEQFF. In DNA form, the CDR3 reads TGCAGTGCTAGACCACTAGCGGGGGGTTACTCCTACAATGAGCAGTTCTTC.

This chain uses TRBV20-1 with TRBJ2-1; 9 bases agree with TRBD2. This CDR3 has 15 amino acids. Germline trimming cut 5 bases from V and 7 bases from J; bases unmatched to any gene: 12. The germline CDR1 and CDR2 sequences are DFQATT and SNEGSKA (reference sequence). Here the CDR3 DNA reads TGCAGTGCTTCCCTCCTCAGCGGGGGGAAGAATGAGCAGTTCTTC. Amino acids: CSASLLSGGKNEQFF.

This clonotype showed up just a few times. The chain carries TRBV5-1 and TRBJ2-3, with D perhaps being TRBD1 or TRBD2 (5 bases each). Germline-derived CDR1 and CDR2 are SGHRS and YFSETQ. Trimming stripped 4 bases from V and 7 bases from J, with 13 bases between. The CDR3 has 13 amino acids. The DNA of the CDR3 is TGCGCCAGCAGCATCGGGGCTCGAAATACGCAGTATTTT. It specifies CASSIGARNTQYF.

This clonotype was seen a few times. The V and J genes are TRBV7-8 and TRBJ1-2, with a tentative D call TRBD1 (6 bases). The germline gives CDR1 SGHVS, CDR2 FQNEAQ. Trimming removed 4 bases at V and 2 bases at J, with 20 bases between. CDR3 length equals 17 residues. CDR3 in amino acids: CASSSRVWARGNYGYTF. The CDR3 region has the DNA TGTGCCAGCAGCTCCCGGGTGTGGGCCAGGGGCAACTATGGCTACACCTTC.

Only a few counts were recorded for this clonotype. The chain combines TRBV2 with TRBJ2-3; tentative D call: TRBD2 (6 bases). The CDR3 sequence is 13 residues long. Trimming pared 7 bases from V and 2 bases from J, leaving 10 bases between. Germline assignment: CDR1 SNHLY and CDR2 FYNNEI. CDR3 coding DNA: TGTGCCAGCATGGCGGGATTCACAGATACGCAGTATTTT. Translated: CASMAGFTDTQYF. Full variable domain (remainder filled in from reference TRBV2 and TRBJ2-3): EPEVTQTPSHQVTQMGQEVILRCVPISNHLYFYWYRQILGQKVEFLVSFYNNEISEKSEIFDDQFSVERPDGSNFTLKIRSTKLEDSAMYFCASMAGFTDTQYFGPGTRLTVL.